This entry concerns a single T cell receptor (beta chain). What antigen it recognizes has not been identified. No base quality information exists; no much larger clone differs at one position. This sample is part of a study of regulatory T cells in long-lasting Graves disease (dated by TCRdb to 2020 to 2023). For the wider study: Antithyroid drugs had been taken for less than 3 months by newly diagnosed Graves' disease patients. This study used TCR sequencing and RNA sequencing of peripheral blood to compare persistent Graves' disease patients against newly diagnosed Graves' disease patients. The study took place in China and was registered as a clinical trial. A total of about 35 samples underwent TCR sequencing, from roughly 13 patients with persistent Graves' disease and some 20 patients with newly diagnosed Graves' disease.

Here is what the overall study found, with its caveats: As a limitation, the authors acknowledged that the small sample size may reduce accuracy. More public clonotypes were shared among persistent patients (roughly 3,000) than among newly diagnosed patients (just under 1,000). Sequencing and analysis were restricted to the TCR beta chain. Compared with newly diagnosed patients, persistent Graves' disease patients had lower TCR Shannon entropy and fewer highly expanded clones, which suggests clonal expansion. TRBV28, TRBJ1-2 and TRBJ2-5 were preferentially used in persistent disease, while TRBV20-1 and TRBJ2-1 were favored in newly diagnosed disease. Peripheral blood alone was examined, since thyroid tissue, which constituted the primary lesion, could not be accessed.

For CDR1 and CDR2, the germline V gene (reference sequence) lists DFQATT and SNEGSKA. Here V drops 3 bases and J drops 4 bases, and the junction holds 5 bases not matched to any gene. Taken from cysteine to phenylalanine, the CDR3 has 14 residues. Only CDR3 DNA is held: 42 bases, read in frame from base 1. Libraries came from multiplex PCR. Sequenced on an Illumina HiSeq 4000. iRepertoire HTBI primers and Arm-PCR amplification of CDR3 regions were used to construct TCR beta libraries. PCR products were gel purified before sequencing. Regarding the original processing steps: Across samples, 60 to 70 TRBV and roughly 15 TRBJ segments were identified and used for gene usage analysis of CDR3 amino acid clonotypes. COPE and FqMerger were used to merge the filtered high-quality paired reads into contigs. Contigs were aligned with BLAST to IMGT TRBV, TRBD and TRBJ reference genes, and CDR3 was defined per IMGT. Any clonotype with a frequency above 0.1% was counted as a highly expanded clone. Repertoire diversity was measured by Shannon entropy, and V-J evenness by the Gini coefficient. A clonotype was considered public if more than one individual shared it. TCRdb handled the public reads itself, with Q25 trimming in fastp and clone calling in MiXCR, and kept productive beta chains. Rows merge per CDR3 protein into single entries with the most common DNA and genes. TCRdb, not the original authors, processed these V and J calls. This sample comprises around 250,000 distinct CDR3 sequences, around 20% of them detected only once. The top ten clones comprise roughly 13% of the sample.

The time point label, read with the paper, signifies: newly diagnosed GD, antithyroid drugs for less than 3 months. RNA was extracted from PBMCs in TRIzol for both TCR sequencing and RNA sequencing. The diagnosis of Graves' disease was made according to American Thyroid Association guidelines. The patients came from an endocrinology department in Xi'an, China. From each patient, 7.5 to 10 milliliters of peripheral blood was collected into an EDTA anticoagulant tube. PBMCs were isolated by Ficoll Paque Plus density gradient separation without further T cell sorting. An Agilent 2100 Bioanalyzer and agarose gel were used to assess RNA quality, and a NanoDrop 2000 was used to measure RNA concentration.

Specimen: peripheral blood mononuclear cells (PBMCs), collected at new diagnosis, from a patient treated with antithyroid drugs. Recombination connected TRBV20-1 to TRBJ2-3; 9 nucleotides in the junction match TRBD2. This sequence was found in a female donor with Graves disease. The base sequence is TGCAGTGCTAGGACAGCGGGAGGACCAGATACGCAGTATTTT. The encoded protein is CSARTAGGPDTQYF.